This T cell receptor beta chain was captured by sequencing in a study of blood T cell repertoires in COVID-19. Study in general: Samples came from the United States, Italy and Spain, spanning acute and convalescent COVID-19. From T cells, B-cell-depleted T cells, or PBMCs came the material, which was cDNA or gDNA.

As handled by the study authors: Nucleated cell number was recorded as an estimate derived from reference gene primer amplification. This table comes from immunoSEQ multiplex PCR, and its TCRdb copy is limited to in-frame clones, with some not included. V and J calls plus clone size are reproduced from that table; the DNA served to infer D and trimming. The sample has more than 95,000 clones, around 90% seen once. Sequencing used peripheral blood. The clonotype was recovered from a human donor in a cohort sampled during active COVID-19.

The CDR3 bases are TGTGCCAGTAGTCTGAACAGGGGAATGAACACTGAAGCTTTCTTT. Translated: CASSLNRGMNTEAFF. This sequence joins TRBV19 and TRBJ1-1; the match to TRBD1 covers 7 bases. Unmatched junction bases numbered 6, after V lost 5 bases and J lost 0 bases. The length of the CDR3 is 15 residues. Germline values: CDR1 LNHDA, CDR2 SQIVND (reference sequence).